This TCR beta chain was recovered during a study of cytomegalovirus exposure and HLA in healthy donors. Germline loops: CDR1 SGHNT, CDR2 YYREEE (reference sequence). The V end was cut by 0 bases, the J end by 7 bases, with 11 bases between. The CDR3 spans 14 residues. PCR amplification relied on 60 Vbeta primers (plus 13 Jbeta primers). TCRdb's copy holds only in-frame clones and misses some; the assay was immunoSEQ multiplex PCR. The data hold under 250,000 clones, with roughly 84% observed a single time. Only a few counts were recorded for this clone. No antigen is known for it. The study, taken as a whole, reports: DRB1 had the most TCR associations and HLA-C the fewest, a later analysis found, with rates varying by HLA locus. Per a prior analysis, the majority of TCR beta V segments were productive roughly 87% or roughly 30% of the time. Researchers reported in a later analysis that a missense DCLRE1C variant was tied to TCR beta V- and J-gene trimming. For cytomegalovirus status, the classifier reportedly gave diagnoses with high specificity and sensitivity.

The gene calls are TRBV5-4 and TRBJ1-5; D possibly corresponds to TRBD1 (6 bases). This sequence originates from a boy between 2 and 10 years old in good health and CMV-seronegative. Source material: PBMCs. CDR3 in amino acids: CASSLGQGIQPQHF. For the CDR3, the DNA is TGTGCCAGCAGCTTGGGGCAGGGGATCCAGCCCCAGCATTTT.